Below are 20 T cell receptor beta chains sequenced from a single sample in a study of PD-1 blockade in mismatch repair-deficient tumors. Generated by immunoSEQ multiplex PCR, the TCRdb table keeps only in-frame clones and is missing some. The table shows 30,000 to 45,000 clones, with 75% to 90% occurring only once. Here the sequenced sample was PBMCs, taken approximately 41 weeks after starting pembrolizumab. These receptors were obtained from an adult with mismatch repair-deficient cancer.

The chain combines TRBV7-8 with TRBJ2-2; the D is unclear. The CDR3 contains 15 residues. Germline values: CDR1 SGHVS, CDR2 FQNEAQ. V dropped 1 base and J dropped 1 base, with 7 bases sitting between them. The CDR3 is CASSLERLNTGELFF. CDR3 nucleotide sequence: TGTGCCAGCAGCTTAGAACGGTTGAACACCGGGGAGCTGTTTTTT.

This chain joins TRBV6-1 and TRBJ2-2; 10 bases agree with TRBD1. The CDR3 is 14 residues long. Trimming at V came to 4 bases and at J to 8 bases, leaving 4 bases not matched to a gene. Germline CDR1 and CDR2: MNHNS and SASEGT. CDR3 sequence: CASSGQGAIGELFF. The CDR3 bases are TGTGCCAGCAGTGGACAGGGGGCGATAGGGGAGCTGTTTTTT.

J is TRBJ1-2 and V is TRBV2, with 7 bases that match TRBD1. The germline V gene has CDR1 SNHLY and CDR2 FYNNEI. CDR3 size: 14 residues. J gave up 8 bases and V 6 bases, and 12 bases lay outside the gene matches. The CDR3 bases are TGTGCCAGCAGACACACAGGGGTCGGGCAGGGCTACACCTTC. It translates to CASRHTGVGQGYTF.

CDR3 sequence reads: CASSEGQARSYNSPLHF. CDR3 nucleotides: TGTGCCAGCAGCGAGGGACAGGCCCGCTCCTATAATTCACCCCTCCACTTT. This chain joins TRBV9 and TRBJ1-6; 8 bases fit TRBD1. Unmatched junction bases numbered 5, after V lost 3 bases and J lost 0 bases. The CDR3 extends over 17 amino acids. Germline loops: CDR1 SGDLS, CDR2 YYNGEE.

V is TRBV28 and J is TRBJ2-7; possibly TRBD1 for D (6 bases). The CDR3 sequence is 15 residues long. Germline lookup yields CDR1 MDHEN and CDR2 SYDVKM. Trimming cost V 2 bases and J 2 bases, with 13 bases left between them. The CDR3 is CASSLRGKRTYEQYF. CDR3 sequence (DNA): TGTGCCAGCAGTTTAAGGGGGAAACGAACCTACGAGCAGTACTTC.

The chain carries TRBV4-1 and TRBJ1-4; 7 positions agree with TRBD1. This CDR3 is 15 amino acids long. With 8 bases clipped from V and 0 bases from J, the junction kept 6 bases outside the gene matches. Germline CDR1 MGHRA, CDR2 YSYEKL. The CDR3 nucleotides read TGCGCCAGCTCGCGACAGGGATCAACTAATGAAAAACTGTTTTTT. Its translation is CASSRQGSTNEKLFF.

The gene calls are TRBV5-1 and TRBJ2-2, with D possibly matching TRBD2 (6 bases). The CDR3 length is 15 residues. The germline V gene encodes CDR1 SGHRS and CDR2 YFSETQ. Trimming removed 6 bases at V and 0 bases at J, with 12 bases between. CDR3 residues: CASNRDSPNTGELFF. The CDR3 DNA reads TGCGCCAGCAACCGGGACTCCCCGAACACCGGGGAGCTGTTTTTT.

This clone showed up just a few times. This chain uses TRBV18 with TRBJ2-7, with TRBD2 identical over 8 bases. After removal of 6 bases from V and 2 bases from J, the junction contained 9 bases not matched to a gene. The CDR3 spans 15 residues. The germline V gene encodes CDR1 KGHSH and CDR2 LQKENI. The CDR3, as DNA: TGTGCCAGCTCCCCCGTACTAGCGGAGACCTACGAGCAGTACTTC. Its translation is CASSPVLAETYEQYF.

This clone was recorded once. The chain couples TRBV19 to TRBJ2-1; D unclear. V was cut by 7 bases and J by 9 bases, with 19 bases left in between. The CDR3 runs to 14 residues. Germline V gene data show CDR1 as LNHDA and CDR2 as SQIVND (reference sequence). The CDR3 is CASTPGFGVSEQFF. The CDR3 nucleotides are TGTGCCAGTACCCCCGGGTTTGGTGTTAGTGAGCAGTTCTTC.

In this sample, this clone turned up once. In nucleotides, the CDR3 is TGTGCCAGCAGTAAACAGTTGAATCAGCCCCAGCATTTT. It yields the protein CASSKQLNQPQHF. This chain joins TRBV28 and TRBJ1-5; D gene uncertain. Deletions cut 5 bases from V and 4 bases from J, with 9 bases between. Germline CDR1 MDHEN, CDR2 SYDVKM. The CDR3 covers 13 residues.

The chain carries TRBV5-1 and TRBJ2-5; the D gene is possibly TRBD1 (5 bases). Per germline, CDR1 SGHRS and CDR2 YFSETQ. Between the trimmed V and J ends, which lost 1 base and 2 bases, there was a span of 9 bases. CDR3 length: 14 amino acids. DNA of the CDR3: TGCGCCAGCAGCTTGAGACAGCCACAAGAGACCCAGTACTTC. Translating it yields CASSLRQPQETQYF.

This clone was seen a single time. The V gene is TRBV27, the J gene TRBJ2-7; perhaps TRBD2 as D (6 bases). V was trimmed by 0 bases and J by 1 base, leaving 10 bases between them. Germline CDR1 reads MNHEY; CDR2 reads SMNVEV (reference sequence). The CDR3 has 15 amino acids. The CDR3 spells CASSLSLAFSYEQYF. The CDR3 nucleotides read TGTGCCAGCAGTTTATCCCTAGCGTTTTCCTACGAGCAGTACTTC.

In regard to this clone: This sample includes further DNA sequences coding for the same CDR3. The rearrangement joins TRBV12-5 to TRBJ2-3; possibly TRBD1 for D (6 bases). Trimming removed 3 bases at V and 3 bases at J, with 7 bases between. Per germline, CDR1 LGHNT and CDR2 FRNRAP. The CDR3 covers 13 residues. CDR3 protein: CASGLQGTDTQYF. The DNA for the CDR3 is TGTGCTAGTGGTTTACAGGGAACAGATACGCAGTATTTT.

V and J are TRBV11-2 and TRBJ1-1, with unresolved D. Germline CDR1 SGHAT, CDR2 FQNNGV. CDR3 length equals 13 residues. Trimming left V 4 bases short and J 0 bases short, with 6 bases between. The CDR3 reads CASSSNLNTEAFF. The CDR3 nucleotides are TGTGCCAGCAGCTCAAACTTGAACACTGAAGCTTTCTTT.

This clone was observed once. J is TRBJ2-1 and V is TRBV28; the match to TRBD2 covers 7 bases. Germline V lookup: CDR1 MDHEN, CDR2 SYDVKM. The J segment lost 0 bases and the V segment lost 6 bases, leaving 2 bases of the junction unmatched. This CDR3 has 14 amino acids. The CDR3 sequence is CASRTSDSYNEQFF. DNA for the CDR3: TGTGCCAGCAGAACTAGCGACTCCTACAATGAGCAGTTCTTC.

V usage is TRBV7-9 and J usage is TRBJ2-1; tentatively, D is TRBD2 (6 bases). The ends were cut back, 6 bases at V and 0 bases at J, with 12 bases in the middle. CDR1 is SEHNR, CDR2 FQNEAQ, per germline (reference sequence). This CDR3 contains 15 residues. The CDR3 loop reads CASSLGLSSYNEQFF. CDR3 bases: TGTGCCAGCAGTCTGGGACTTAGCTCCTACAATGAGCAGTTCTTC.

The chain links TRBV27 to TRBJ1-3; the match to TRBD1 covers 7 bases. Germline assignment: CDR1 MNHEY and CDR2 SMNVEV (reference sequence). J gave up 3 bases and V 5 bases, and 7 bases lay outside the gene matches. CDR3 length: 15 amino acids. In DNA form, the CDR3 reads TGTGCCAGCAGTCCCAGACAGGGCGGTGGAAACACCATATATTTT. As protein: CASSPRQGGGNTIYF.

The V call is TRBV5-1, the J call TRBJ2-3, with TRBD2 identical over 12 bases. The germline gives CDR1 SGHRS, CDR2 YFSETQ. Germline trimming cut 0 bases from V and 6 bases from J; bases unmatched to any gene: 11. The CDR3 is made up of 18 amino acids. The CDR3 region is CASSLGTSSGRAGDTQYF. For the CDR3, the DNA is TGCGCCAGCAGCTTGGGTACCTCTAGCGGGAGGGCCGGGGATACGCAGTATTTT.

The chain has TRBV10-3 and TRBJ2-1; D gene uncertain. The germline gives CDR1 ENHRY, CDR2 SYGVKD. The V gene lost 6 bases and the J gene lost 9 bases, with 9 bases spanning the gap. The CDR3 is 11 amino acids. The CDR3 region is CAISLAGEQFF. In DNA, the CDR3 is TGTGCCATCAGCCTGGCAGGTGAGCAGTTCTTC.

The rearrangement uses TRBV5-1 and TRBJ2-7, with TRBD2 matching over 11 bases. The CDR3 totals 18 residues. The junction had 8 bases not matched to a gene; V was cut back by 0 bases and J by 0 bases. Germline-derived CDR1 and CDR2 are SGHRS and YFSETQ. CDR3 in amino acids: CASSLGLAGSTGSYEQYF. CDR3 bases: TGCGCCAGCAGCTTGGGACTAGCGGGAAGCACTGGCTCCTACGAGCAGTACTTC.